A selection of T cell receptor beta chains follows, all from one sample in a study of T cell responses to AZD1222 COVID-19 vaccine. Produced via immunoSEQ multiplex PCR; TCRdb's table is partial and in-frame only. The table includes about 83,000 clones, roughly 83% detected once. Sample: peripheral blood, taken on day 0 of AZD1222 vaccination. These receptors all come from an adult in good health. CDR3s include the opening cysteine and the closing phenylalanine or tryptophan. D genes are given only for firm matches. Rows may omit the clone size; those that give it use once, few, many or a size class.

size,J,D,V,CDR3,DNA
.,TRBJ1-4,TRBD1,TRBV5-1,CASATQGRGANEKLFF,TGCGCCAGCGCCACACAGGGGCGAGGGGCTAATGAAAAACTGTTTTTT
.,TRBJ2-4,TRBD2,TRBV7-9,CASSQGLAGVGDIQYF,TGTGCCAGCAGCCAGGGACTAGCGGGAGTCGGGGACATTCAGTACTTC
few,TRBJ2-7,TRBD1,TRBV4-2,CASSQLDRAPYEQYF,TGTGCCAGCAGCCAATTGGACAGGGCCCCCTACGAGCAGTACTTC
.,TRBJ1-4,.,TRBV3-1/TRBV3-2,CASSQGGLINEKLFF,TGTGCCAGCAGCCAAGGAGGCCTGATCAATGAAAAACTGTTTTTT
.,TRBJ2-7,TRBD2,TRBV30,CAWSVRAGRSSGGPNF,TGTGCCTGGAGTGTAAGGGCAGGGAGGAGTAGCGGGGGGCCTAACTTC
.,TRBJ2-7,TRBD2,TRBV15,CATSRDSSGGVSYEQYF,TGTGCCACCAGCAGAGATTCTAGCGGGGGTGTGTCCTACGAGCAGTACTTC
.,TRBJ2-7,.,TRBV5-1,CASSLDRVNEQYF,TGCGCCAGCAGCTTGGACAGGGTCAACGAGCAGTACTTC
.,TRBJ2-1,.,TRBV9,CASSPGGRTDEQFF,TGTGCCAGCAGCCCAGGGGGGCGGACCGATGAGCAGTTCTTC
.,TRBJ1-4,.,TRBV18,CASSPPEGVFGEKLFF,TGTGCCAGCTCACCACCGGAAGGTGTGTTTGGGGAAAAACTGTTTTTT
.,TRBJ1-5,.,TRBV5-6,CASSLGRGLNQPQHF,TGTGCCAGCAGCTTGGGTCGGGGCCTTAATCAGCCCCAGCATTTT
.,TRBJ2-2,.,TRBV6-6,CASRSSRGPGELFF,TGTGCCAGCAGGTCTTCCAGGGGACCAGGGGAGCTGTTTTTT
.,TRBJ1-2,.,TRBV4-1,CASRPSGQRYGYTF,TGCGCCAGCAGACCCTCAGGTCAACGCTATGGCTACACCTTC
.,TRBJ2-1,TRBD2,TRBV7-7,CASSPLSGSGNEQFF,TGTGCTAGCAGCCCCCTCAGCGGGAGCGGCAATGAGCAGTTCTTC
.,TRBJ1-1,TRBD1,TRBV19,CASSMDRTVSEAFF,TGTGCCAGTAGTATGGACAGGACAGTTTCTGAAGCTTTCTTT
.,TRBJ2-5,.,TRBV3-1/TRBV3-2,CASSQGNGMRETQYF,TGTGCCAGCAGCCAAGGTAACGGGATGAGGGAGACCCAGTACTTC
few,TRBJ1-4,.,TRBV6-5,CASRTGGLEKLFF,TGTGCCAGCAGAACCGGGGGTCTCGAAAAACTGTTTTTT
.,TRBJ2-1,TRBD2,TRBV11-2,CASSPGTSGEQFF,TGTGCCAGCAGCCCAGGGACTAGCGGGGAGCAGTTCTTC
.,TRBJ2-5,TRBD1,TRBV24-1,CATSEGTGVYQETQYF,TGTGCCACCAGTGAGGGGACAGGAGTGTACCAAGAGACCCAGTACTTC
.,TRBJ2-6,.,TRBV4-3,CASSQDGGANVLTF,TGCGCCAGCAGCCAAGATGGGGGGGCCAACGTCCTGACTTTC
few,TRBJ1-2,.,TRBV12-3/TRBV12-4,CASSLVGDVGYTF,TGTGCCAGCAGTTTGGTAGGGGATGTTGGCTACACCTTC
once,TRBJ2-7,.,TRBV6-1,CASSEVSSIFYEQYF,TGTGCCAGCAGTGAGGTCAGCAGCATTTTCTACGAGCAGTACTTC
.,TRBJ2-1,TRBD2,TRBV6-4,CASSDPLLGERGGFYSYNEQFF,TGTGCCAGCAGTGACCCTTTGCTTGGGGAGCGGGGGGGATTCTACTCCTACAATGAGCAGTTCTTC
.,TRBJ1-4,TRBD1,TRBV4-3,CASSQETGWGEKLFF,TGCGCCAGCAGCCAAGAGACAGGGTGGGGTGAAAAACTGTTTTTT
once,TRBJ2-3,TRBD2,TRBV7-3,CASSLMGGTDTQYF,TGTGCCAGCAGCTTAATGGGGGGGACAGATACGCAGTATTTT
.,TRBJ2-1,.,TRBV24-1,CATSDNNEQFF,TGTGCCACCAGTGATAACAATGAGCAGTTCTTC
.,TRBJ1-1,.,TRBV6-5,CATRRGQFSEAFF,TGTGCCACCCGAAGGGGCCAGTTCAGTGAAGCTTTCTTT
.,TRBJ1-5,.,TRBV29-1,CSVAGHPNQPQHF,TGCAGCGTGGCGGGACACCCAAATCAGCCCCAGCATTTT
.,TRBJ1-5,.,TRBV6-6,CATWTEPSNQPQHF,TGTGCCACCTGGACTGAACCTAGCAATCAGCCCCAGCATTTT
.,TRBJ1-1,.,TRBV3-1/TRBV3-2,CASRRQDRLEAEAFF,TGTGCCAGCAGGCGCCAGGACAGACTAGAGGCTGAAGCTTTCTTT
.,TRBJ2-4,.,TRBV27,CAREQRKNIQYF,TGTGCCAGAGAACAACGGAAAAACATTCAGTACTTC
.,TRBJ1-1,.,TRBV21-1,CASSLRTGRGTEAFF,TGTGCCAGCAGCTTAAGGACAGGGAGGGGCACTGAAGCTTTCTTT
.,TRBJ1-2,.,TRBV7-9,CASSPDGGGGYGYTF,TGTGCCAGCAGCCCGGACGGCGGGGGAGGCTATGGCTACACCTTC
few,TRBJ1-1,TRBD1,TRBV7-9,CASSFGTGTKAEAFF,TGTGCCAGCAGCTTCGGGACAGGGACGAAAGCTGAAGCTTTCTTT
.,TRBJ2-1,TRBD2,TRBV7-2,CASSWSPGLEQFF,TGTGCCAGCAGCTGGAGTCCGGGACTAGAGCAGTTCTTC
few,TRBJ2-3,.,TRBV10-3,CAISEFDLTDTQYF,TGTGCCATCAGTGAGTTTGACCTCACAGATACGCAGTATTTT
.,TRBJ2-3,TRBD1,TRBV7-3,CASSLLTGPQYF,TGTGCCAGCAGCTTACTGACAGGGCCGCAGTATTTT
.,TRBJ2-1,TRBD2,TRBV5-1,CASSLASRLAGVLREQFF,TGCGCCAGCAGCTTGGCCTCCCGACTAGCGGGGGTCCTTAGGGAGCAGTTCTTC
.,TRBJ1-2,.,TRBV6-5,CASSTGQSYPYGYTF,TGTGCCAGCAGTACCGGACAGAGCTACCCCTATGGCTACACCTTC
.,TRBJ2-3,.,TRBV7-3,CASSLTGSDGPNTQYF,TGTGCCAGCAGCTTAACGGGGTCGGATGGCCCCAATACGCAGTATTTT
.,TRBJ2-7,.,TRBV15,CATSRGQGTSYEQYF,TGTGCCACCAGCAGAGGGCAGGGGACCTCCTACGAGCAGTACTTC
.,TRBJ1-1,.,TRBV14,CASSPQGLEAFF,TGTGCCAGCAGCCCGCAGGGGCTTGAAGCTTTCTTT
.,TRBJ1-2,.,TRBV28,CASGYRNHGYTF,TGTGCCAGCGGATACAGGAACCATGGCTACACCTTC
.,TRBJ2-3,TRBD2,TRBV6-1,CASSGQIAGTTDTQYF,TGTGCCAGCAGTGGCCAAATAGCGGGGACAACAGATACGCAGTATTTT
.,TRBJ1-5,.,TRBV11-3,CAIEQGNQPQHF,TGTGCCATCGAACAGGGCAATCAGCCCCAGCATTTT